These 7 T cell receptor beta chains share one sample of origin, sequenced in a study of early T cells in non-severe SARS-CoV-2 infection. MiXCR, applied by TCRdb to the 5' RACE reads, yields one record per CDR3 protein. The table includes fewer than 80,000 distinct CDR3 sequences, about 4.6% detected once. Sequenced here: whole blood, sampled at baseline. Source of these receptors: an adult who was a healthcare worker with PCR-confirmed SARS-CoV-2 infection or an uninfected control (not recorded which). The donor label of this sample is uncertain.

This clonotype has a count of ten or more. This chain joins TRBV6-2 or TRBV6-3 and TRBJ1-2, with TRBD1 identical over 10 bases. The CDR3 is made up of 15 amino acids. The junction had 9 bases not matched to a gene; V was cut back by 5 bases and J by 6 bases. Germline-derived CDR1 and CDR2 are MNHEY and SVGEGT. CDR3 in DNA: TGTGCCAGCAGTACTCGACAGGGGGCCGTACATGGCTACACCTTC. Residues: CASSTRQGAVHGYTF.

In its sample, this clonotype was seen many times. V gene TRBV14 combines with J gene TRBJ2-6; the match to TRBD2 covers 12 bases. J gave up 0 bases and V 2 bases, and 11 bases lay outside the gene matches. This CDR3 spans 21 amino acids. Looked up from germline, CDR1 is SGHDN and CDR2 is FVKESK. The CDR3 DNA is TGTGCCAGCAGCCAATCCCAACTAGCGGGGGGCACACTCTCTGGGGCCAACGTCCTGACTTTC. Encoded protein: CASSQSQLAGGTLSGANVLTF.

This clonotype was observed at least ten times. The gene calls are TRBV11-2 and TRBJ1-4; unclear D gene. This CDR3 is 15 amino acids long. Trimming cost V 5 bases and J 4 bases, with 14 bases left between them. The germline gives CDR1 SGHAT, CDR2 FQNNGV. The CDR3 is CASSPRVGRNEKLFF. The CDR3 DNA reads TGTGCCAGCAGCCCCCGGGTAGGGCGTAATGAAAAACTGTTTTTT.

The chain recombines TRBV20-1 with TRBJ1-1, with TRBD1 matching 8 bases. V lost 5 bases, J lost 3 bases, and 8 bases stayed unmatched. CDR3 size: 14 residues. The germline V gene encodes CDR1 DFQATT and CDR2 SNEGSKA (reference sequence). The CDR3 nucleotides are TGCAGTGCTCGCTCAGGGGGCGCGCACACTGAAGCTTTCTTT. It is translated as CSARSGGAHTEAFF.

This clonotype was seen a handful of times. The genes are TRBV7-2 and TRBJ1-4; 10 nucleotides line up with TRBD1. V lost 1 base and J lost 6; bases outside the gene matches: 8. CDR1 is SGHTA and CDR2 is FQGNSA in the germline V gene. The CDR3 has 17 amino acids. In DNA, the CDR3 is TGTGCCAGCAGCTTAGATAGAACCGGGACAGGGGATGAAAAACTGTTTTTT. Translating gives CASSLDRTGTGDEKLFF.

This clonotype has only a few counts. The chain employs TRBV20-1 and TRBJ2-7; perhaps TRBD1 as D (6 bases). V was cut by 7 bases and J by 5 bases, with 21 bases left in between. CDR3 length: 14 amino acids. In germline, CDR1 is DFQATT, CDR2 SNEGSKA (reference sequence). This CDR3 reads CSVRTGTTGNEQYF. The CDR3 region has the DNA TGCAGTGTCAGGACCGGGACAACCGGCAACGAGCAGTACTTC.

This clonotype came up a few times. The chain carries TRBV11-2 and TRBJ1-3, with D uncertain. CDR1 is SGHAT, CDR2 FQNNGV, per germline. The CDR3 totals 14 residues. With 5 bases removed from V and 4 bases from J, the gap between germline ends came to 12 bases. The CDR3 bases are TGTGCCAGCAGCCCCCTCTTTGCCGGAAACACCATATATTTT. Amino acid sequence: CASSPLFAGNTIYF.